These 26 T cell receptor beta chains originate from one sample sequenced in a study of T cells after posttransplantation cyclophosphamide. Clones were read by immunoSEQ multiplex PCR, and TCRdb kept only the in-frame ones, dropping some. The sample lists about 22,000 clones; about 90% were seen once. A marrow graft followed busulfan-fludarabine conditioning, with cyclophosphamide on days +3 and +4. Sequenced here: PBMCs, sampled after allogeneic stem cell transplant with posttransplant cyclophosphamide. These receptors were obtained from a female patient in her 30s who received an allogeneic stem cell transplant from an unrelated donor, was CMV-positive, and had no GVHD. Some T cells may possibly be graft donor cells.

For this clone: The junction and the germline gene differ at one end; a read error may be behind it. Within the sample, other DNA sequences also encode this same CDR3. The chain employs TRBV11-2 and TRBJ1-6; no clear D gene. Germline lookup yields CDR1 SGHAT and CDR2 FQNNGV. This CDR3 region has 15 residues. The DNA of the CDR3 is TGTGCCAGCAGCTTATATGGCAGACTTAATTCCCCCCTCCACTTT. This gives the protein CASSLYGRLNSPLHF.

The genes are TRBV5-6 and TRBJ2-7; maybe TRBD1 (5 bases). V was pared by 1 base and J by 4 bases, with 15 bases between. The CDR3 loop spans 15 amino acids. The germline V gene has CDR1 SGHDT and CDR2 YYEEEE. The CDR3 protein is CASSLQGVRPYEQYF. The CDR3 nucleotides read TGTGCCAGCAGCTTGCAGGGTGTTCGGCCTTACGAGCAGTACTTC.

The V and J genes are TRBV7-3 and TRBJ1-1; TRBD1 is a possible D gene (6 bases). Trimming cost V 5 bases and J 4 bases, with 11 bases left between them. The germline V gene encodes CDR1 SGHTA and CDR2 FQGTGA. The CDR3 totals 13 residues. CDR3 bases: TGTGCCAGCAGCACTCAGGGGAGCACTGAAGCTTTCTTT. This encodes CASSTQGSTEAFF.

This chain links TRBV14 with TRBJ2-1; 12 nucleotides agree with TRBD2. The V and J ends lost 5 bases and 4 bases, in that order; junction bases with no gene match: 6. CDR1 is SGHDN, CDR2 FVKESK, per germline. The CDR3 sequence is 16 residues long. The DNA of the CDR3 is TGTGCCAGCAGCAAGACGGGACTAGCGGGTTACAATGAGCAGTTCTTC. Translation: CASSKTGLAGYNEQFF.

V usage is TRBV18 and J usage is TRBJ2-2; TRBD2 aligns across 8 bases. Germline CDR1 is KGHSH and CDR2 is LQKENI. Losses at the gene ends were 2 bases for V and 0 bases for J; bases not matched to a gene: 5. The CDR3 runs to 17 residues. CDR3 protein: CASSPKGGGPNTGELFF. CDR3 nucleotides: TGTGCCAGCTCACCAAAAGGCGGGGGGCCGAACACCGGGGAGCTGTTTTTT. The variable domain in full, completed from reference TRBV18 and TRBJ2-2, reads NAGVMQNPRHLVRRRGQEARLRCSPMKGHSHVYWYRQLPEEGLKFMVYLQKENIIDESGMPKERFSAEFPKEGPSILRIQQVVRGDSAAYFCASSPKGGGPNTGELFFGEGSRLTVL.

The V gene is TRBV6-5, the J gene TRBJ1-3; 9 positions match TRBD1. The V and J ends lost 6 bases and 1 base, in that order; junction bases with no gene match: 1. The CDR3 has 14 residues. The germline gives CDR1 MNHEY, CDR2 SVGAGI. The CDR3 spells CASRGTGSGNTIYF. The CDR3 region has the DNA TGTGCCAGCAGGGGGACAGGGTCTGGAAACACCATATATTTT.

The chain recombines TRBV9 with TRBJ2-6; TRBD1 might be the D (6 bases). V dropped 3 bases and J dropped 1 base, with 20 bases sitting between them. The CDR3 totals 19 residues. Per the germline V gene, CDR1 is SGDLS and CDR2 is YYNGEE. The CDR3 reads CASSAAGGVRWSGANVLTF. The CDR3 DNA follows: TGTGCCAGCAGCGCCGCTGGGGGCGTACGGTGGTCTGGGGCCAACGTCCTGACTTTC.

This chain uses TRBV7-8 with TRBJ2-1; possible D gene TRBD1, 5 bases. In germline, CDR1 is SGHVS, CDR2 FQNEAQ. V was pared by 5 bases and J by 4 bases, with 15 bases between. The CDR3 runs 15 residues. DNA for the CDR3: TGTGCCAGCAGCAAGTACCGACAGAAATACAATGAGCAGTTCTTC. Amino acid sequence: CASSKYRQKYNEQFF.

The chain has TRBV9 and TRBJ2-1; D not certain. This CDR3 spans 13 amino acids. The ends were cut back, 4 bases at V and 5 bases at J, with 10 bases in the middle. Germline CDR1 reads SGDLS; CDR2 reads YYNGEE. CDR3 in DNA: TGTGCCAGCAGCCCCCACTTCGACAATGAGCAGTTCTTC. Translation: CASSPHFDNEQFF.

The chain joins TRBV5-1 to TRBJ1-6; D is unresolved. V lost 4 bases to trimming and J lost 0 bases, with 5 bases between them. Germline V gene lookup returns CDR1 SGHRS and CDR2 YFSETQ. The CDR3 is 14 amino acids. The CDR3 reads CASSLSSYNSPLHF. DNA for the CDR3: TGCGCCAGCAGCCTAAGCTCCTATAATTCACCCCTCCACTTT. Supplemented by reference TRBV5-1 and TRBJ1-6, the full variable domain reads KAGVTQTPRYLIKTRGQQVTLSCSPISGHRSVSWYQQTPGQGLQFLFEYFSETQRNKGNFPGRFSGRQFSNSRSEMNVSTLELGDSALYLCASSLSSYNSPLHFGNGTRLTVT.

J is TRBJ2-7 and V is TRBV6-1, with D uncertain. Germline CDR1 reads MNHNS; CDR2 reads SASEGT. V shed 2 bases and J shed 2 bases, with 7 bases lying between them. The CDR3 is 13 residues long. CDR3 region: CASSELRAYEQYF. In nucleotides, the CDR3 is TGTGCCAGCAGTGAATTGAGAGCCTACGAGCAGTACTTC.

J is TRBJ2-3 and V is TRBV4-1; TRBD2 aligns across 7 bases. Germline values: CDR1 MGHRA, CDR2 YSYEKL. This CDR3 region has 16 residues. Germline trimming cut 4 bases from V and 0 bases from J; bases unmatched to any gene: 7. CDR3 bases: TGCGCCAGCAGCCCCCCGGGGGGAATTAGCACAGATACGCAGTATTTT. Amino acids: CASSPPGGISTDTQYF.

CDR3 protein: CASSGSGQGWGEQYF. As DNA, the CDR3 is TGTGCCAGCAGCGGATCGGGACAGGGGTGGGGCGAGCAGTACTTC. The chain is built from TRBV7-9 and TRBJ2-7; 10 bases map to TRBD1. J was trimmed by 6 bases and V by 5 bases; bases with no gene match: 10. The CDR3 totals 15 residues. Germline CDR1 reads SEHNR; CDR2 reads FQNEAQ (reference sequence).

The chain uses TRBV4-1 and TRBJ2-5, with D uncertain. The germline V gene encodes CDR1 MGHRA and CDR2 YSYEKL. The CDR3 length is 15 residues. V lost 1 base, J lost 2 bases, and 11 bases lay in between. In DNA, the CDR3 is TGCGCCAGCAGCCAAGGGCCGTTACAGCAAGAGACCCAGTACTTC. Protein product: CASSQGPLQQETQYF.

The rearrangement links TRBV5-3 to TRBJ2-2; D unresolved. TRBV5-3 is designated an ORF whose function remains uncertain. CDR3 size: 13 residues. Trimming removed 6 bases from V and 3 bases from J, with 9 bases in between. The CDR3 DNA is TGTGCCAGAACTACCGGAGACACCGGGGAGCTGTTTTTT. Translating it yields CARTTGDTGELFF.

V gene TRBV10-3 combines with J gene TRBJ1-4, with D tentatively TRBD1 (5 bases). This CDR3 region has 13 residues. V lost 3 bases, J lost 8 bases, and 10 bases lay in between. Per germline, CDR1 ENHRY and CDR2 SYGVKD. The CDR3 region is CAISEQVWEKLFF. As DNA, the CDR3 is TGTGCCATCAGTGAACAGGTCTGGGAAAAACTGTTTTTT.

This chain connects TRBV29-1 to TRBJ2-7; 7 nucleotides agree with TRBD1. This CDR3 is built from 13 residues. The germline CDR1 and CDR2 sequences are SQVTM and ANQGSEA. V shed 6 bases and J 1 base; nucleotides not matched to a gene: 6. Here the CDR3 DNA reads TGCAGCGTACCGGGACAGATTTCCTACGAGCAGTACTTC. Its translation: CSVPGQISYEQYF.

V and J are TRBV30 and TRBJ2-2; 14 positions agree with TRBD2. This CDR3 has 18 amino acids. In germline, CDR1 is GTSNPN, CDR2 SVGIG (reference sequence). V shed 5 bases and J 6 bases; nucleotides not matched to a gene: 14. CDR3 DNA sequence: TGTGCCTGGGCTACCTGGGGACTAGCGGGGGTCGGATCCGGGGAGCTGTTTTTT. This sequence encodes CAWATWGLAGVGSGELFF.

The chain's CDR3 is CASSLGQENEQYF. The CDR3 bases are TGTGCCAGCAGCTTAGGGCAGGAAAACGAGCAGTACTTC. The chain links TRBV11-3 to TRBJ2-7, with D uncertain. The CDR3 is 13 amino acids. CDR1 is SGHNT and CDR2 is YENEEA in the germline V gene. The V end lost 1 base, the J end lost 5 bases, and 9 bases lay between the germline ends.

This sequence joins TRBV5-8 and TRBJ2-3; no definite D call. Germline V lookup: CDR1 SGHTS, CDR2 YDEGEE. V lost 0 bases to trimming and J lost 2 bases, with 7 bases between them. The CDR3 loop spans 14 amino acids. The CDR3 DNA follows: TGTGCCAGCAGCTTGGGCTTCTACACAGATACGCAGTATTTT. This sequence encodes CASSLGFYTDTQYF.

CDR3 protein: CASSETGQGQSGANVLTF. Here the CDR3 DNA reads TGTGCCAGCAGCGAGACGGGACAGGGACAATCTGGGGCCAACGTCCTGACTTTC. The V call is TRBV9, the J call TRBJ2-6, with 9 bases identical to TRBD1. The germline V gene encodes CDR1 SGDLS and CDR2 YYNGEE. J lost 1 base, V lost 3 bases, and 8 bases had no gene match. The CDR3 loop spans 18 amino acids.

The chain is built from TRBV7-2 and TRBJ2-3, with a weak D call TRBD1 (6 bases). V shed 5 bases and J shed 3 bases, with 18 bases lying between them. Germline V gene lookup returns CDR1 SGHTA and CDR2 FQGNSA. CDR3 length equals 16 residues. CDR3 in amino acids: CASSAGTPRGTDTQYF. The DNA for the CDR3 is TGTGCCAGCAGCGCCGGGACCCCGAGGGGGACAGATACGCAGTATTTT.

This clone was counted once. The V call is TRBV4-2, the J call TRBJ2-3, with 9 bases fitting TRBD2. Germline loops: CDR1 LGHNA, CDR2 YNFKEQ. The CDR3 sequence is 15 residues long. V lost 6 bases to trimming and J lost 2 bases; unmatched junction nucleotides: 6. CDR3 coding DNA: TGTGCCAGCAGACCTGAGCGGGGGGCCACAGATACGCAGTATTTT. This translates into CASRPERGATDTQYF.

The V gene is TRBV18, the J gene TRBJ2-5, with 7 bases fitting TRBD1. This CDR3 comprises 15 residues. Trimming removed 3 bases from V and 2 bases from J; junction bases left unmatched: 6. CDR1 and CDR2 from the germline V gene are KGHSH and LQKENI. CDR3 sequence: CASSPVAGGQETQYF. The CDR3 nucleotides are TGTGCCAGCTCACCGGTGGCAGGGGGACAAGAGACCCAGTACTTC. The full variable domain, completed using reference TRBV18 and TRBJ2-5, is NAGVMQNPRHLVRRRGQEARLRCSPMKGHSHVYWYRQLPEEGLKFMVYLQKENIIDESGMPKERFSAEFPKEGPSILRIQQVVRGDSAAYFCASSPVAGGQETQYFGPGTRLLVL.

This chain joins TRBV27 and TRBJ2-7; weak D call: TRBD2 (6 bases). Trimming cost V 4 bases and J 6 bases, with 7 bases left between them. This CDR3 comprises 11 residues. Germline assignment: CDR1 MNHEY and CDR2 SMNVEV (reference sequence). The CDR3 DNA reads as TGTGCCAGCAGTTACGGGGGCGAGCAGTACTTC. This sequence encodes CASSYGGEQYF.

The rearrangement links TRBV28 to TRBJ2-2; no clear D. Germline-derived CDR1 and CDR2 are MDHEN and SYDVKM. The length of the CDR3 is 12 residues. V gave up 2 bases and J gave up 7 bases, with 5 bases separating them. In DNA, the CDR3 is TGTGCCAGCAGTTTACCCCTCGGGGAGCTGTTTTTT. It yields the protein CASSLPLGELFF.